The entry below describes one T cell receptor (beta chain). The antigen is undetermined. This record comes from a study of T cells in Graves' hyperthyroidism and ophthalmopathy. Study overall: Before treatment of any kind, peripheral blood was taken at initial diagnosis. Study-wide findings and caveats: Blood also contained most expanded thyroid clonotypes above 0.001. The authors' 13 V-J model separated ophthalmopathy from stable hyperthyroidism.

CDR3 length: 16 amino acids. V lost 3 bases and J lost 5; bases outside the gene matches: 9. The germline V gene encodes CDR1 MNHNS and CDR2 SASEGT. PBMCs were collected from an approximately 10 ml volume of fresh peripheral blood. RNA transcripts served as the template for amplifying TCR beta CDR3 regions. HTBI primers drove first-round RT-PCR of the TCR CDR3. TCRdb processed the multiplex PCR reads anew with MiXCR; each CDR3 protein has one entry. Here the sample spans roughly 350,000 distinct CDR3 sequences, approximately 14% being singletons. This sequence was found in a woman aged 40 to 50 with Graves' ophthalmopathy. Sequencing used blood. The rearrangement joins TRBV6-1 to TRBJ2-1, with 8 bases aligning to TRBD2. The CDR3 bases are TGTGCCAGCAGTGATACAGAGTCGGGAGGGAACAATGAGCAGTTCTTC. This sequence encodes CASSDTESGGNNEQFF.